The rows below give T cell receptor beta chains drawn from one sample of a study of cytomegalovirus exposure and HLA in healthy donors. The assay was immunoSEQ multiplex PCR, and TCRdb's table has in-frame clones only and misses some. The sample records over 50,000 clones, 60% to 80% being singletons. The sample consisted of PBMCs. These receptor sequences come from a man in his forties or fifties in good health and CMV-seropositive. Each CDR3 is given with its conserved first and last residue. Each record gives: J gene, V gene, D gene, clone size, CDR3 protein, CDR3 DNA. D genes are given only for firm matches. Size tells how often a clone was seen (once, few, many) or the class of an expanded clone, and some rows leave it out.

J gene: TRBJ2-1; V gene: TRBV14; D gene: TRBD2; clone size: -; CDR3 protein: CASSHPTSGFYNEQFF; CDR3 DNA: TGTGCCAGCAGCCACCCGACTAGCGGGTTTTACAATGAGCAGTTCTTC
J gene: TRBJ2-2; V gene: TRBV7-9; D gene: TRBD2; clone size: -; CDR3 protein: CASSSEAGGPPGELFF; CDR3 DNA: TGTGCCAGCAGCTCCGAAGCGGGGGGCCCGCCCGGGGAGCTGTTTTTT
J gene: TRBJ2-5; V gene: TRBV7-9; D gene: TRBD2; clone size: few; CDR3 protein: CASSSGRGGLVQETQYF; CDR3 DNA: TGTGCCAGCAGCTCCGGCCGGGGGGGACTAGTCCAAGAGACCCAGTACTTC
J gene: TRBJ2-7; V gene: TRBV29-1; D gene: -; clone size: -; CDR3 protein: CSVEGPSQGYEQYF; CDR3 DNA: TGCAGCGTTGAAGGGCCCAGTCAGGGGTACGAGCAGTACTTC
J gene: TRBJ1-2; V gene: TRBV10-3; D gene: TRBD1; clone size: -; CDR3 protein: CAMGQGGGYGYTF; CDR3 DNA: TGTGCCATGGGACAGGGTGGCGGCTATGGCTACACCTTC
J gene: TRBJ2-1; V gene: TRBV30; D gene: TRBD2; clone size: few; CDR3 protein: CAWSSSSGSYYNEQFF; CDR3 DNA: TGTGCCTGGAGTTCGAGTAGCGGGAGTTACTACAATGAGCAGTTCTTC
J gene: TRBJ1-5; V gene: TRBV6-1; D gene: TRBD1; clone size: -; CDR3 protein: CASSDPGQYNQPQHF; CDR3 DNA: TGTGCCAGCAGTGACCCGGGACAGTACAATCAGCCCCAGCATTTT
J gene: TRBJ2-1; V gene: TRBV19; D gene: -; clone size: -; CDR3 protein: CASSIFDSSYNEQFF; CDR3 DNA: TGTGCCAGTAGTATTTTCGACAGTTCCTACAATGAGCAGTTCTTC
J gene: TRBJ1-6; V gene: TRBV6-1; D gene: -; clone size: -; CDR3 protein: CASSLGANSPLHF; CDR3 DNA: TGTGCCAGCAGTTTGGGGGCTAATTCACCCCTCCACTTT
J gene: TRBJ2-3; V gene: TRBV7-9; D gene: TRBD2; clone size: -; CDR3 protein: CASRPFQGGGTDTQYF; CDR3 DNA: TGTGCCAGCAGGCCGTTTCAGGGCGGGGGAACAGATACGCAGTATTTT
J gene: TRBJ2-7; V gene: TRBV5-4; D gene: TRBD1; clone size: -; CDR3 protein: CASSGGGSGQANEQYF; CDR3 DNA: TGTGCCAGCAGCGGAGGCGGGTCGGGACAGGCTAACGAGCAGTACTTC
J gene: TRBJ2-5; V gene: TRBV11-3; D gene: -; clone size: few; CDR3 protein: CASSSTGAAGPLRETQYF; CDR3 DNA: TGTGCCAGCAGCTCAACCGGCGCGGCAGGGCCCCTCCGAGAGACCCAGTACTTC
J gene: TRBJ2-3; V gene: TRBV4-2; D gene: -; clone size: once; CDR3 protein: CASSHTGLSGTDTQYF; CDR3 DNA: TGTGCCAGCAGCCACACTGGGCTTTCCGGCACAGATACGCAGTATTTT
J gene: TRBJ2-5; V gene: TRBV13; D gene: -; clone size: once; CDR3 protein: CASSSRGSGRGETQYF; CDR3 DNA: TGTGCCAGCAGCTCGCGGGGTAGCGGCCGGGGGGAGACCCAGTACTTC
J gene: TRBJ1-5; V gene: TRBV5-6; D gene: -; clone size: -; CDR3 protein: CASSLVGGRQPQHF; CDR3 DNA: TGTGCCAGCAGCTTGGTGGGAGGGAGACAGCCCCAGCATTTT
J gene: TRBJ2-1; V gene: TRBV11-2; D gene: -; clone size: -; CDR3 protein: CASSPQFSFSYNEQFF; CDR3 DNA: TGTGCCAGCAGCCCCCAGTTTAGCTTTTCCTACAATGAGCAGTTCTTC